The 19 T cell receptor beta chains presented below share a single source sample, sequenced in a study. TCRdb redid the calling of the RT-PCR reads with MiXCR, one entry per CDR3 protein. In the table there are about 680,000 distinct CDR3 sequences, 13% to 15% of which are singletons. The sequencing input was memory CD4+ T cells from blood. Receptor source: a female donor in good health, serving as a healthy control.

This clonotype was seen many times. V usage is TRBV6-2 or TRBV6-3 and J usage is TRBJ2-1, with D perhaps TRBD1 (5 bases). The V end lost 8 bases, the J end lost 4 bases, and 12 bases lay between the germline ends. The V gene's germline CDR1 is MNHEY and CDR2 SVGEGT. This CDR3 has 13 amino acids. The CDR3 here is CASSGQVYNEQFF. CDR3 sequence (DNA): TGTGCCAGCTCAGGGCAGGTGTACAATGAGCAGTTCTTC.

The rearrangement uses TRBV25-1 and TRBJ2-3, with a tentative D call TRBD1 (5 bases). Germline V CDR1 and CDR2: MGHDK, SYGVNS. Trimming stripped 5 bases from V and 2 bases from J, with 14 bases between. CDR3 length: 15 residues. The CDR3 nucleotides read TGTGCCAGCAGTCGCTCAGGGTTCCTCACAGATACGCAGTATTTT. Translation gives CASSRSGFLTDTQYF.

The gene calls are TRBV7-9 and TRBJ2-1; tentatively, D is TRBD1 (6 bases). The CDR3 runs to 17 residues. Germline loops: CDR1 SEHNR, CDR2 FQNEAQ (reference sequence). The V end lost 2 bases, the J end lost 8 bases, and 22 bases lay between the germline ends. The CDR3 nucleotides read TGTGCCAGCAGCTTATCCCGGGACACGGCTCTGGGGGATGAGCAGTTCTTC. Amino acid sequence: CASSLSRDTALGDEQFF.

The V and J genes are TRBV28 and TRBJ2-4; tentatively, D is TRBD1 (5 bases). Looked up from germline, CDR1 is MDHEN and CDR2 is SYDVKM. The CDR3 contains 14 residues. V was trimmed by 2 bases and J by 8 bases, leaving 13 bases between them. CDR3 sequence: CASSLRQGIDIQYF. CDR3 DNA: TGTGCCAGCAGTTTACGCCAGGGTATTGACATTCAGTACTTC.

V usage is TRBV4-2 and J usage is TRBJ1-6; TRBD1 agrees at 9 bases. Germline assignment: CDR1 LGHNA and CDR2 YNFKEQ. V lost 1 base, J lost 10 bases, and 5 bases stayed unmatched. CDR3 length: 15 residues. Here the CDR3 DNA reads TGTGCCAGCAGCCAAGCGTTCGGACAGGGGTCACCCCTCCACTTT. Translation: CASSQAFGQGSPLHF.

This clonotype was observed many times. V is TRBV29-1 and J is TRBJ2-7; 9 bases agree with TRBD1. Germline values: CDR1 SQVTM, CDR2 ANQGSEA. CDR3 length: 13 residues. Germline trimming cut 5 bases from V and 4 bases from J; bases unmatched to any gene: 6. This CDR3 is CSVTAQGAYEQYF. CDR3 nucleotide sequence: TGCAGCGTTACCGCACAGGGGGCGTACGAGCAGTACTTC.

At least ten counts were recorded for this clonotype. This chain uses TRBV20-1 with TRBJ2-7; 8 bases fit TRBD1. The germline V gene has CDR1 DFQATT and CDR2 SNEGSKA (reference sequence). The CDR3 is made up of 15 amino acids. The junction had 14 bases not matched to a gene; V was cut back by 3 bases and J by 7 bases. Here the CDR3 DNA reads TGCAGTGCTAGGGGACAGGTTCTGGCCTCGGGGGAGCAGTACTTC. Its translation is CSARGQVLASGEQYF.

CDR3 region: CASSYRRGNTEAFF. In DNA, the CDR3 is TGTGCCAGCAGTTATCGGCGGGGGAACACTGAAGCTTTCTTT. The chain has TRBV6-2 or TRBV6-3 and TRBJ1-1; D remains unclear. The germline V gene encodes CDR1 MNHEY and CDR2 SVGEGT. There are 14 residues in the CDR3. V was clipped by 3 bases and J by 1 base, with 9 bases between them.

There are a few counts of this clonotype. The V gene is TRBV5-6, the J gene TRBJ2-1; a weak D match, TRBD2 (6 bases). Germline CDR1 reads SGHDT; CDR2 reads YYEEEE. This CDR3 has 15 residues. Trimming stripped 9 bases from V and 0 bases from J, with 16 bases between. The CDR3 region is CATRNRGSSYNEQFF. CDR3 nucleotide sequence: TGTGCCACCCGAAACCGGGGGAGCTCCTACAATGAGCAGTTCTTC.

The chain couples TRBV24-1 to TRBJ2-1; 11 bases map to TRBD2. This CDR3 is built from 16 residues. The V gene's germline CDR1 is KGHDR and CDR2 SFDVKD. The V gene end was trimmed by 4 bases and the J gene end by 4 bases; junction bases not matched to a gene: 5. The CDR3 DNA reads as TGTGCCACCAGTGACCCGACTAGCGGGGCGTACAATGAGCAGTTCTTC. Encoded protein: CATSDPTSGAYNEQFF.

This rearrangement joins TRBV4-1 to TRBJ1-6; D is undetermined. CDR3 length equals 14 residues. In germline, CDR1 is MGHRA, CDR2 YSYEKL. Deletions cut 2 bases from V and 10 bases from J, with 12 bases between. The CDR3 here is CASSQSGEGSPLHF. The CDR3 DNA sequence: TGCGCCAGCAGCCAATCCGGGGAGGGATCACCCCTCCACTTT.

The table lists this clonotype with a few counts. The rearrangement joins TRBV20-1 to TRBJ2-2, with a tentative D call TRBD1 (5 bases). The CDR3 consists of 15 residues. Per germline, CDR1 DFQATT and CDR2 SNEGSKA (reference sequence). V was cut by 1 base and J by 7 bases, with 16 bases left in between. The CDR3 coding sequence is TGCAGTGCTAGAGGCAGCAGGGAAGTCGGCGGGGAGCTGTTTTTT. Protein product: CSARGSREVGGELFF.

In this sample, this clonotype turned up many times. The chain carries TRBV12-3 or TRBV12-4 and TRBJ1-2; D possibly corresponds to TRBD1 (6 bases). V lost 6 bases, J lost 4 bases, and 15 bases lay in between. The CDR3 sequence is 14 residues long. The CDR3 sequence: CASSRTGFSYGYTF. The CDR3 DNA sequence: TGTGCCAGCAGCCGAACAGGGTTCAGCTATGGCTACACCTTC.

This clonotype came up a few times. This chain links TRBV28 with TRBJ2-7; 8 bases are a match to TRBD2. The junction had 13 bases not matched to a gene; V was cut back by 6 bases and J by 3 bases. The CDR3 covers 16 residues. Per germline, CDR1 MDHEN and CDR2 SYDVKM. The CDR3 reads CASRAGGAEINYEQYF. CDR3 coding DNA: TGTGCCAGCAGGGCCGGGGGGGCGGAGATAAACTACGAGCAGTACTTC.

In its sample, this clonotype was seen many times. J is TRBJ1-5 and V is TRBV4-3; D is undetermined. Germline CDR1 LGHNA, CDR2 YSLEER. The germline V and J ends were trimmed by 0 bases and 1 base, with 16 bases remaining between them. This CDR3 contains 18 residues. CDR3 bases: TGCGCCAGCAGCCAAGACTCACCTAAAAGTAGGAGCAATCAGCCCCAGCATTTT. It specifies CASSQDSPKSRSNQPQHF.

As DNA, the CDR3 is TGTGCCACCAGTGCTAGCGGGAGGACGGGAGAGCAGTACTTC. It is translated as CATSASGRTGEQYF. The chain combines TRBV24-1 with TRBJ2-7; 11 bases are shared with TRBD2. J lost 7 bases, V lost 5 bases, and 6 bases had no gene match. Germline values: CDR1 KGHDR, CDR2 SFDVKD. This CDR3 contains 14 residues.

This clonotype was picked up a small number of times. The chain uses TRBV20-1 and TRBJ2-1; D possibly corresponds to TRBD2 (6 bases). V shed 0 bases and J shed 1 base, with 13 bases lying between them. The CDR3 extends over 16 amino acids. Germline V gene data show CDR1 as DFQATT and CDR2 as SNEGSKA (reference sequence). The DNA for the CDR3 is TGCAGTGCTAGAGATGTCGGGGGAAGTTCCTACAATGAGCAGTTCTTC. Its translation: CSARDVGGSSYNEQFF.

Only a few counts were recorded for this clonotype. The chain carries TRBV24-1 and TRBJ1-5, with a weak D call TRBD1 (5 bases). Trimming took off 9 bases at V and 0 bases at J, with 17 bases between the two ends. Germline CDR1 reads KGHDR; CDR2 reads SFDVKD. This CDR3 has 16 amino acids. CDR3 nucleotides: TGTGCCACCGGAACAGGACGGGGTCGTAGCAATCAGCCCCAGCATTTT. It is translated as CATGTGRGRSNQPQHF.

This clonotype came up a few times. The rearrangement joins TRBV12-3 or TRBV12-4 to TRBJ2-6; a possible D gene is TRBD1 (6 bases). This CDR3 has 14 amino acids. V was shortened by 6 bases and J by 3 bases, with 9 bases between the two germline ends. Here the CDR3 reads CASSQGYGANVLTF. CDR3 DNA sequence: TGTGCCAGCAGCCAGGGGTATGGGGCCAACGTCCTGACTTTC.